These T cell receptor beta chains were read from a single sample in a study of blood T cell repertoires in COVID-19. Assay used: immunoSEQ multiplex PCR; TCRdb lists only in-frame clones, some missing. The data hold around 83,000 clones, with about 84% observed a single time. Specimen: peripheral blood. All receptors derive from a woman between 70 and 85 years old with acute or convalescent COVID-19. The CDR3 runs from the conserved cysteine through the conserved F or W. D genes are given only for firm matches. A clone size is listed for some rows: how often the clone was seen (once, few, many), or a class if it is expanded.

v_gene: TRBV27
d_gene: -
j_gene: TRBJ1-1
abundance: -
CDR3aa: CASSLFGPGTEAFF
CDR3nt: -

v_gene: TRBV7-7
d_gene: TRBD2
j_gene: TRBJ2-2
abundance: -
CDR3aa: CASSLDSAGGRNGELFF
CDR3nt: TGTGCCAGCAGCTTAGATTCAGCGGGAGGGCGGAACGGGGAGCTGTTTTTT

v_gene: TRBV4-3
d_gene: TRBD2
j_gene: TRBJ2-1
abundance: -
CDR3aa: CASSQETTSGRATYNEQFF
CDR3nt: TGCGCCAGCAGCCAAGAGACGACTAGCGGGAGGGCCACCTACAATGAGCAGTTCTTC

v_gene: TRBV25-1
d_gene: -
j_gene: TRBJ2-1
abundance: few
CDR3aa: CASSDPHRSGYNEQFF
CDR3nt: TGTGCCAGCAGTGACCCCCACCGTAGCGGCTACAATGAGCAGTTCTTC

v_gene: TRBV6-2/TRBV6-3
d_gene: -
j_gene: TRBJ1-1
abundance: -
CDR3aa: CASSSERGTEAFF
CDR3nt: TGTGCCAGCAGTTCCGAGAGAGGCACTGAAGCTTTCTTT

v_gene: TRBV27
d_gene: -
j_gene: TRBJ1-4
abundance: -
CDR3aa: CASSFPGEKLFF
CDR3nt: TGTGCCAGCAGTTTCCCAGGGGAAAAACTGTTTTTT

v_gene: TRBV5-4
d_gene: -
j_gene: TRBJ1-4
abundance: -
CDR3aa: CASSGGGTENEKLFF
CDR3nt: TGTGCCAGCAGCGGAGGCGGGACGGAGAATGAAAAACTGTTTTTT

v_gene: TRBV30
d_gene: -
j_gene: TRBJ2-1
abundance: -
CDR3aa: CAWSRGLAYNEQFF
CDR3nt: TGTGCCTGGAGCCGGGGACTCGCTTACAATGAGCAGTTCTTC

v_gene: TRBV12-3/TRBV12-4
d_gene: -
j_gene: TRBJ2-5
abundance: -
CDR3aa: CASRLEGIETQYF
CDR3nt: TGTGCCAGCCGGCTGGAGGGTATAGAGACCCAGTACTTC

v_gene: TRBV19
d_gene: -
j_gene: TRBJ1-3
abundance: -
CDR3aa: CASSPDSFPSGNTIYF
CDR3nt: TGTGCCAGTAGTCCCGACAGCTTCCCCTCTGGAAACACCATATATTTT

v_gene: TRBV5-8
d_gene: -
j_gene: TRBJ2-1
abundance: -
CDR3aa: CASSLGELEYNEQFF
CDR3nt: TGTGCCAGCAGCTTGGGAGAACTAGAATACAATGAGCAGTTCTTC

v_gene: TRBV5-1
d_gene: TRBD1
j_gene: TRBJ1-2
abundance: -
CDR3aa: CASRPTGANYGYTF
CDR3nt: TGCGCCAGCAGACCTACAGGGGCCAACTATGGCTACACCTTC

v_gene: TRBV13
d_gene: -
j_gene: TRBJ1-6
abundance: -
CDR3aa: CASGRVNSPLHF
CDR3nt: TGTGCCAGCGGGAGGGTAAATTCACCCCTCCACTTT

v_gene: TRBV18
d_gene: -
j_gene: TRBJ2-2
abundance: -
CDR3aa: CASSPQGMVTGELFF
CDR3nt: TGTGCCAGCTCACCACAGGGGATGGTCACCGGGGAGCTGTTTTTT

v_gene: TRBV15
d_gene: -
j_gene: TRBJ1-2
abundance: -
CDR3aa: CATSKNQGSRNYGYTF
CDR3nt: TGTGCCACCAGCAAAAACCAGGGATCCAGGAACTATGGCTACACCTTC

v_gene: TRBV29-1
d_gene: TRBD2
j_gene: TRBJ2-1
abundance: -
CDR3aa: CSVVAGVMADEQFF
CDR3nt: TGCAGCGTAGTAGCGGGAGTAATGGCGGATGAGCAGTTCTTC

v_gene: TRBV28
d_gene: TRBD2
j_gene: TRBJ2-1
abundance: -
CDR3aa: CASSLSGGAFNEQFF
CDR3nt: TGTGCCAGCAGTTTAAGCGGGGGGGCCTTCAATGAGCAGTTCTTC

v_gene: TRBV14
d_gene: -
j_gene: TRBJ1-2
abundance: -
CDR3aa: CASSPRTGTKDGYTF
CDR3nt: TGTGCCAGCAGCCCTCGCACAGGGACCAAGGATGGCTACACCTTC

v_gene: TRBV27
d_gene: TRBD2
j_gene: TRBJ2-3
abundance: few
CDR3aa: CASSLGGTSGRTDTQYF
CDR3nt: TGTGCCAGCAGTTTAGGCGGGACTAGCGGGCGCACAGATACGCAGTATTTT

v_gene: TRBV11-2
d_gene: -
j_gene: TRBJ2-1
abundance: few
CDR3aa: CASSQREQFF
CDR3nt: TGTGCCAGCAGTCAGCGAGAGCAGTTCTTC

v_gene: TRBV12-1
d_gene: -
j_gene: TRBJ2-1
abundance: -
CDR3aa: CASSDSGGYNEQFF
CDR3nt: TGTGCCAGCAGCGATAGCGGGGGCTACAATGAGCAGTTCTTC

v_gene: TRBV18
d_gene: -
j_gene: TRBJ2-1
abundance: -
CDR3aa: CASSGVTGVNEQFF
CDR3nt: TGTGCCAGCTCCGGGGTTACGGGGGTAAATGAGCAGTTCTTC

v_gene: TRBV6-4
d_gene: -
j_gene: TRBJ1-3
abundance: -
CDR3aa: CASIGSQGFNFGSGNTIYF
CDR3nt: TGTGCCAGCATAGGATCACAGGGCTTCAACTTCGGCTCTGGAAACACCATATATTTT

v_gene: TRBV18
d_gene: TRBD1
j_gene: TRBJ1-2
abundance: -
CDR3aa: CASSPPTGLNGYTF
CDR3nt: TGTGCCAGCTCACCACCGACAGGGCTGAATGGCTACACCTTC

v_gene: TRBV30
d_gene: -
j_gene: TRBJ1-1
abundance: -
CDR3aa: CAWSVGQGITEAFF
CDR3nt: TGTGCCTGGAGTGTAGGGCAGGGGATTACTGAAGCTTTCTTT

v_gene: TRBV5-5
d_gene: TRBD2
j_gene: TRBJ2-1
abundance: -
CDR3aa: CASSLGGLAGGYEQFF
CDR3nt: TGTGCCAGCAGCTTGGGAGGACTAGCGGGGGGGTATGAGCAGTTCTTC

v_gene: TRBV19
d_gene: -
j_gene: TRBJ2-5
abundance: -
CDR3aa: CASSTGQIGETQYF
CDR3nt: TGTGCCAGTAGCACAGGACAGATAGGCGAGACCCAGTACTTC

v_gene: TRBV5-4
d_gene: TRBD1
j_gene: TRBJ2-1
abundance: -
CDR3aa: CASRTGGNEQFF
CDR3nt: TGTGCCAGCAGAACAGGGGGCAATGAGCAGTTCTTC

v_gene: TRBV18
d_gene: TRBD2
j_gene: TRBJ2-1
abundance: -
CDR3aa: CASSPPGLAGDEQFF
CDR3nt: TGTGCCAGCTCACCACCCGGACTAGCGGGAGACGAGCAGTTCTTC

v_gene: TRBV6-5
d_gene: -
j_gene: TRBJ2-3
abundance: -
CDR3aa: CASSLLGGARDTQYF
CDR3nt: TGTGCCAGCAGTCTACTGGGGGGGGCCAGGGATACGCAGTATTTT

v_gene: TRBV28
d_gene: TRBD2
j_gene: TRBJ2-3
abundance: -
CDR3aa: CASSFRPRLAGGLDTQYF
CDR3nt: TGTGCCAGCAGTTTCCGTCCCCGACTAGCGGGGGGGTTAGATACGCAGTATTTT

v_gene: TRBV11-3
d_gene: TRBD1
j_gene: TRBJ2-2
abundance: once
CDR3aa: CASSLLKGARPAGELFF
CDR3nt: TGTGCCAGCAGCTTACTTAAGGGGGCTAGACCGGCCGGGGAGCTGTTTTTT

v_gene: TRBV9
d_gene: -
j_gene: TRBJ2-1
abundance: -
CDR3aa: CASSAGGGSSYNEQFF
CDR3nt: TGTGCCAGCAGCGCGGGGGGCGGGAGCTCCTACAATGAGCAGTTCTTC

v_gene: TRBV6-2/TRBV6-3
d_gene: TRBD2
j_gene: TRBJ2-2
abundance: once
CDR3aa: CASSYYPAGGPRGELFF
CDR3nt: TGTGCCAGCAGTTACTATCCCGCGGGAGGGCCACGCGGGGAGCTGTTTTTT

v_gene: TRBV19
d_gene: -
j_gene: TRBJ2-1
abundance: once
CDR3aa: CATNGGLMYNEQFF
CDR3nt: TGTGCCACTAATGGAGGGTTAATGTACAATGAGCAGTTCTTC

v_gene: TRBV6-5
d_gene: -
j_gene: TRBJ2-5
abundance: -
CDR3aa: CASSYSGQYGQETQYF
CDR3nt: TGTGCCAGCAGTTACTCCGGACAGTATGGTCAAGAGACCCAGTACTTC

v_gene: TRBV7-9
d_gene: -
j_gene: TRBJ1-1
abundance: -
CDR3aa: CASSHLTIPAFF
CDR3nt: TGTGCCAGCAGCCACCTGACAATCCCGGCTTTCTTT

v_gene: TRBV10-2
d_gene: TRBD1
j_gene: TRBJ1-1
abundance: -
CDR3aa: CACGTGWGTEAFF
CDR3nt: TGCGCCTGCGGGACAGGGTGGGGCACTGAAGCTTTCTTT

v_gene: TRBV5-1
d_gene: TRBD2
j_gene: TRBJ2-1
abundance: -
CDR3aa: CASSRTGGNNEQFF
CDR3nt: TGCGCCAGCAGCCGCACGGGAGGGAACAATGAGCAGTTCTTC

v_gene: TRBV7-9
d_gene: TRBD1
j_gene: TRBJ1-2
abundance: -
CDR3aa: CASNGQGRNYGYTF
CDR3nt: TGTGCCAGCAACGGACAGGGACGAAACTATGGCTACACCTTC

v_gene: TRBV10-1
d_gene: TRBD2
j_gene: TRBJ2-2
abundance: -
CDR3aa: CASSDLAGGAGELFF
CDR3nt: TGCGCCAGCAGTGATCTTGCGGGAGGGGCCGGGGAGCTGTTTTTT

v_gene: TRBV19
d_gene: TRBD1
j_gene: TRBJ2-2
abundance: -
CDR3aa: CASGDRGKVGELFF
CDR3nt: TGTGCCAGCGGGGACAGGGGAAAGGTCGGGGAGCTGTTTTTT

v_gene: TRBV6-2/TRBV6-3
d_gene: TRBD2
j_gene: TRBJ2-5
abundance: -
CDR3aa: CASSYWTSGGTHQETQYF
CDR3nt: TGTGCCAGCAGTTACTGGACTAGCGGGGGGACCCACCAAGAGACCCAGTACTTC

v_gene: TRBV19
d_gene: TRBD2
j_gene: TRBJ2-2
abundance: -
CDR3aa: CASSRRTSAPGGTGELFF
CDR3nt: TGTGCCAGTAGTAGACGGACTAGCGCTCCGGGCGGAACCGGGGAGCTGTTTTTT

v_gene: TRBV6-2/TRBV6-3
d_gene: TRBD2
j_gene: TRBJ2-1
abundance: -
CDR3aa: CASSLLAGENEQFF
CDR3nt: TGTGCCAGCAGTTTACTAGCGGGAGAGAATGAGCAGTTCTTC